In its sample, the clone carrying this T cell receptor beta chain was seen a few times. Its antigen is unknown. One end of the junction fails to match germline, which may point to a read error. The data originate from a study of T-cell memory formation after mild COVID-19. Study-level background: Largely donor-specific TCR clusters were found.

The V gene's germline CDR1 is SSHAT and CDR2 FNYEAQ (reference sequence). This CDR3 spans 13 amino acids. Findings and caveats of the study: From day 15 to 85, contracting clones were balanced between CD4 and CD8, whereas later expanders leaned toward CD4+. For contracting clones, CD4+ ones sat mainly in CM and EM, CD8+ in EMRA. Memory cells collected pre-infection included some clones that later responded, suggesting cross-reactive memory joined.

Each CDR3 protein is one row after TCRdb ran MiXCR on the 5' RACE reads. This sample has 250,000 to 300,000 distinct CDR3 sequences, with 16% found just once. The sequencing input was PBMCs or a T cell subset sorted from them (not recorded which). The TCR was taken from a man aged 18 to 30 who had mild COVID-19 (a few samples of this study predate the infection). Cell type and time point are not known. This chain joins TRBV7-7 and TRBJ2-3; D remains unclear. The CDR3: CASSSNVEDTQYF. The CDR3 coding sequence is TGTGCTAGCAGCTCAAACGTGGAAGATACGCAGTATTTT.